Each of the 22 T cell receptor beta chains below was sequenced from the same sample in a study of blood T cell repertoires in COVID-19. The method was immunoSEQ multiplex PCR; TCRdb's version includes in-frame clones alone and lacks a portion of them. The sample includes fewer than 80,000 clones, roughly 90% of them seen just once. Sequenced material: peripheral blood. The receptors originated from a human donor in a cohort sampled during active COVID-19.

The CDR3 DNA sequence: TGTGCCAGCAGTTACTCAGGACTAGCGGGAAGCCGGGGGGGGCAGTTCTTC. It is translated as CASSYSGLAGSRGGQFF. The rearrangement joins TRBV6-2 or TRBV6-3 to TRBJ2-1; 12 nucleotides agree with TRBD2. J was trimmed by 12 bases and V by 0 bases; bases with no gene match: 12. Germline-derived CDR1 and CDR2 are MNHEY and SVGEGT. CDR3 length: 17 amino acids.

CDR3 amino acids: CSVERGTNNNEQFF. The CDR3 DNA is TGCAGCGTTGAAAGGGGGACTAACAACAATGAGCAGTTCTTC. The rearrangement links TRBV29-1 to TRBJ2-1, with a weak D call TRBD2 (7 bases). The V end was cut by 2 bases, the J end by 5 bases, with 13 bases between. The length of the CDR3 is 14 residues. Germline V gene lookup returns CDR1 SQVTM and CDR2 ANQGSEA.

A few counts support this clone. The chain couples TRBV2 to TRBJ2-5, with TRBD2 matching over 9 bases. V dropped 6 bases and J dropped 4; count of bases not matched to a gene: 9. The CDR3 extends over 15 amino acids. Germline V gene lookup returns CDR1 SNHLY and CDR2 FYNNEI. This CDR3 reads CASRGREGLRETQYF. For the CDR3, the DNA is TGTGCCAGCAGGGGGCGGGAGGGCCTGAGAGAGACCCAGTACTTC.

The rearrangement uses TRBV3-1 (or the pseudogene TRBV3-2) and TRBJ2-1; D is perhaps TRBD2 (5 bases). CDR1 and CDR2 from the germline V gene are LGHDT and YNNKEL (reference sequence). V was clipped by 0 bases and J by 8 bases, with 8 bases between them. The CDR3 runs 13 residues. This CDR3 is CASSQDRGYEQFF. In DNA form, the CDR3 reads TGTGCCAGCAGCCAAGACAGAGGGTATGAGCAGTTCTTC.

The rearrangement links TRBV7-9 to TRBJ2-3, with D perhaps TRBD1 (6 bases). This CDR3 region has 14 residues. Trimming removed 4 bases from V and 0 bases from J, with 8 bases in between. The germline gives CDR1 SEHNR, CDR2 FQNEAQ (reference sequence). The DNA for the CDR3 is TGTGCCAGCAGCTCCACAGGGAGCACAGATACGCAGTATTTT. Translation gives CASSSTGSTDTQYF. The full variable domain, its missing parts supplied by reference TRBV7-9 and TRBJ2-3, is DTGVSQNPRHKITKRGQNVTFRCDPISEHNRLYWYRQTLGQGPEFLTYFQNEAQLEKSRLLSDRFSAERPKGSFSTLEIQRTEQGDSAMYLCASSSTGSTDTQYFGPGTRLTVL.

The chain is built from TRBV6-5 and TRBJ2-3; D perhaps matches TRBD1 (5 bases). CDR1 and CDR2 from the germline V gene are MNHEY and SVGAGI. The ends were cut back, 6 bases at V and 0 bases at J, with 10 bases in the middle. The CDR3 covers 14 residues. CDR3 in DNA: TGTGCCAGCAGGGGGCCTAGAAGCACAGATACGCAGTATTTT. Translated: CASRGPRSTDTQYF.

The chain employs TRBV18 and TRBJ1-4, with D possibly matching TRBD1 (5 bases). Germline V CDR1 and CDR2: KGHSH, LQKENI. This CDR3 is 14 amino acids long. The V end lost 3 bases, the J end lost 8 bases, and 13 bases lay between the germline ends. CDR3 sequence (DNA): TGTGCCAGCTCACCCCGGGGGGGTATCGAAAAACTGTTTTTT. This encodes CASSPRGGIEKLFF.

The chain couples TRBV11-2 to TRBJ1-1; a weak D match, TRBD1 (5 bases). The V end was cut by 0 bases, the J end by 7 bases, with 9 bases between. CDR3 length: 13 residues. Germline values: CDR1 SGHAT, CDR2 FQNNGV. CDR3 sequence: CASSLDRGLEAFF. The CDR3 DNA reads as TGTGCCAGCAGCTTAGATAGGGGACTTGAAGCTTTCTTT.

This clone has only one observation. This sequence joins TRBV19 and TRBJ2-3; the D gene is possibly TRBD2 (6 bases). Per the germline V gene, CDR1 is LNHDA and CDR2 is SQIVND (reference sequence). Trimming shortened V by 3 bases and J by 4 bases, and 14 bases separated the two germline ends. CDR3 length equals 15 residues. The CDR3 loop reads CASSMSVGSADTQYF. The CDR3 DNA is TGTGCCAGTAGTATGTCGGTCGGGAGTGCAGATACGCAGTATTTT.

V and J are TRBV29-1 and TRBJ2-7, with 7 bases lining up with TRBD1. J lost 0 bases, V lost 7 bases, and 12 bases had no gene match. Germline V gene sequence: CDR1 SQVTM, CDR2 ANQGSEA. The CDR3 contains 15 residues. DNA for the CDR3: TGCAGCGCCCGCATTACAGGGGATCACTCCTACGAGCAGTACTTC. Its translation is CSARITGDHSYEQYF.

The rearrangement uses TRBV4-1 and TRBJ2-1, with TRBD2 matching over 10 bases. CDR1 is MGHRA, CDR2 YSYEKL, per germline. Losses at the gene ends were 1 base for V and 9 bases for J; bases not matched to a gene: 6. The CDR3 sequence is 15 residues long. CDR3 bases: TGCGCCAGCAGCCAAGGCTCTAGCGGGAGTATTGAGCAGTTCTTC. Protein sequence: CASSQGSSGSIEQFF.

CDR3 nucleotides: TGTGCCAGCAGTGTCCTAGCGGGAGTGGATACGCAGTATTTT. This sequence encodes CASSVLAGVDTQYF. The chain combines TRBV2 with TRBJ2-3; TRBD2 aligns across 10 bases. Germline V gene lookup returns CDR1 SNHLY and CDR2 FYNNEI. The J segment lost 6 bases and the V segment lost 4 bases, leaving 4 bases of the junction unmatched. The CDR3 has 14 residues.

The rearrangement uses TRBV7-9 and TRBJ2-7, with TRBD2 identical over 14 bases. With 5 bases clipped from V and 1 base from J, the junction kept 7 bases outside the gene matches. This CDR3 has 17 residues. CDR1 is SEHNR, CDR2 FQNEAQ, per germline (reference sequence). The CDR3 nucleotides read TGTGCCAGCAGCCGGGGACTAGCGGGAGTTGGGTCCTACGAGCAGTACTTC. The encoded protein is CASSRGLAGVGSYEQYF. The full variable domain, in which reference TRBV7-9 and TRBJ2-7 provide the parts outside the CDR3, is DTGVSQNPRHKITKRGQNVTFRCDPISEHNRLYWYRQTLGQGPEFLTYFQNEAQLEKSRLLSDRFSAERPKGSFSTLEIQRTEQGDSAMYLCASSRGLAGVGSYEQYFGPGTRLTVT.

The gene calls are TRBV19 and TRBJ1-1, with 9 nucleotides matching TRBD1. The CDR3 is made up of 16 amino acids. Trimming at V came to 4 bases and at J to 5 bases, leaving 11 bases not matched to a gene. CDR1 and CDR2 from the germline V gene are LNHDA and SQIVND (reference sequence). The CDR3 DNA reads TGTGCCAGTAGTAAAGGGAAACAGGGGGCGCGAACTGAAGCTTTCTTT. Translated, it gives CASSKGKQGARTEAFF. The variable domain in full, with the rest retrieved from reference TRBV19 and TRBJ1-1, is DGGITQSPKYLFRKEGQNVTLSCEQNLNHDAMYWYRQDPGQGLRLIYYSQIVNDFQKGDIAEGYSVSREKKESFPLTVTSAQKNPTAFYLCASSKGKQGARTEAFFGQGTRLTVV.

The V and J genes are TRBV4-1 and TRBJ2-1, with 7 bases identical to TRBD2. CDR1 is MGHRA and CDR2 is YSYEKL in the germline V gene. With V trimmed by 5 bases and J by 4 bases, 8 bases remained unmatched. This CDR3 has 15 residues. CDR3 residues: CASSYYGGDYNEQFF. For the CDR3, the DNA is TGCGCCAGCAGCTACTATGGGGGGGATTACAATGAGCAGTTCTTC.

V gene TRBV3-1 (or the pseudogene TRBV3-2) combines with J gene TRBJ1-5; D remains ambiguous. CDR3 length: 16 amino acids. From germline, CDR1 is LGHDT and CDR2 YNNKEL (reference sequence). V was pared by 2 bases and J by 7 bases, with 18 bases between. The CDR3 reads CASSQWSGSGGQPQHF. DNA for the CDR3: TGTGCCAGCAGCCAATGGTCGGGGTCAGGCGGGCAGCCCCAGCATTTT.

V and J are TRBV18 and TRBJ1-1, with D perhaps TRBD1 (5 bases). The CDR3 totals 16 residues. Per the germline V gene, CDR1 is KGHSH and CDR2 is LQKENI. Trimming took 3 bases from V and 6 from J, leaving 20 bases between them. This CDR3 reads CASSPSSGRRSAEAFF. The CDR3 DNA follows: TGTGCCAGCTCACCTTCGTCAGGGCGAAGGTCGGCTGAAGCTTTCTTT.

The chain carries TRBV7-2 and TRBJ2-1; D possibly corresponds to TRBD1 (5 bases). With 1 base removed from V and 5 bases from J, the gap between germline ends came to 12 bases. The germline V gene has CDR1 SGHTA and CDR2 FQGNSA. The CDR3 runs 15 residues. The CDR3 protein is CASSLDRGEHNEQFF. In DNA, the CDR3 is TGTGCCAGCAGCTTAGATAGGGGCGAGCACAATGAGCAGTTCTTC.

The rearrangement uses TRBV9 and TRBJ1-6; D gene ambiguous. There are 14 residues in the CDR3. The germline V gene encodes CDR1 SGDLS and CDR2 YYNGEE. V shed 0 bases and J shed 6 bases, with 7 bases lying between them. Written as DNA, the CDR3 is TGTGCCAGCAGCGTAGGAACACCTAATTCACCCCTCCACTTT. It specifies CASSVGTPNSPLHF.

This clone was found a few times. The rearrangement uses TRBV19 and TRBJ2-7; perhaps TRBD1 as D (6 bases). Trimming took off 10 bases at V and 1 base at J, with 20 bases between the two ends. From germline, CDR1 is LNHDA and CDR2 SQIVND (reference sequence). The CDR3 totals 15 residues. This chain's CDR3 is CATQAPAGTSYEQYF. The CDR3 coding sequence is TGTGCCACACAAGCCCCAGCCGGGACATCCTACGAGCAGTACTTC.

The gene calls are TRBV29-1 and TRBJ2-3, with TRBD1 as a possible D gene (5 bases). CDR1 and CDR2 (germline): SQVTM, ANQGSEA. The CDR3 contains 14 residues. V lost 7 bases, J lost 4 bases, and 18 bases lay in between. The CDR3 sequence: CSALPSQGSDTQYF. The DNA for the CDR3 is TGCAGCGCCCTCCCCTCGCAGGGTTCAGATACGCAGTATTTT.

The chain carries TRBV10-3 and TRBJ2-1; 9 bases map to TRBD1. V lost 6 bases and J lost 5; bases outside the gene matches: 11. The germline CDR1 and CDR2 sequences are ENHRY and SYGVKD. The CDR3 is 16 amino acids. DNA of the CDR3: TGTGCCATCAGGACTACGGGACAGGGAATGAACAATGAGCAGTTCTTC. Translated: CAIRTTGQGMNNEQFF.